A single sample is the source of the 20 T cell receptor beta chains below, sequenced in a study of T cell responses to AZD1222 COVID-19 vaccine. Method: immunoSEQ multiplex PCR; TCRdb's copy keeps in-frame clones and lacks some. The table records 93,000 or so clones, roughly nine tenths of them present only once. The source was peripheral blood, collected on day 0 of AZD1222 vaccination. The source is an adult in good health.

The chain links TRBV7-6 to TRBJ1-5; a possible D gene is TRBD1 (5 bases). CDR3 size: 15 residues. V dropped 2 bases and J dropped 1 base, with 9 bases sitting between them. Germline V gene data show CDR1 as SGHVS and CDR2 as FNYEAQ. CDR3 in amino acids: CASSLLGGSNQPQHF. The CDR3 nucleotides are TGTGCCAGCAGCTTACTGGGGGGGAGCAATCAGCCCCAGCATTTT.

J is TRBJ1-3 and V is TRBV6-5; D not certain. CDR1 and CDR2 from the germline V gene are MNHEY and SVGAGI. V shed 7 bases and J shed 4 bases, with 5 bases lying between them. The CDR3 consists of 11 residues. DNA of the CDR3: TGTGCCAGCATCAGGGGAAACACCATATATTTT. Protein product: CASIRGNTIYF.

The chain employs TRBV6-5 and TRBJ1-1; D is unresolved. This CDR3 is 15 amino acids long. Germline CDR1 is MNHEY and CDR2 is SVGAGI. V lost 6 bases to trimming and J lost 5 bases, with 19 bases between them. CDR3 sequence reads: CASRTSVARSTEAFF. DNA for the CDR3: TGTGCCAGCAGGACCTCCGTGGCCCGTAGTACTGAAGCTTTCTTT.

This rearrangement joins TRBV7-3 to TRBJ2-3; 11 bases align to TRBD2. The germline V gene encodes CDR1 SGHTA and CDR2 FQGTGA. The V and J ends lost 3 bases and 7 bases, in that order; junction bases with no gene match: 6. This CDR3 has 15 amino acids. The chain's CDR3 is CASSFGTSGSNTQYF. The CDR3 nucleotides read TGTGCCAGCAGCTTCGGAACTAGCGGGAGTAATACGCAGTATTTT.

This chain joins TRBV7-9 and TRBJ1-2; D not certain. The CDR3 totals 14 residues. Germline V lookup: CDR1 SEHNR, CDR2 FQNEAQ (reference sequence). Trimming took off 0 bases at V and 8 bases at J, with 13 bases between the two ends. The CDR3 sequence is CASSLAAGISGYTF. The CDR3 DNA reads TGTGCCAGCAGCTTAGCTGCGGGGATTAGCGGCTACACCTTC.

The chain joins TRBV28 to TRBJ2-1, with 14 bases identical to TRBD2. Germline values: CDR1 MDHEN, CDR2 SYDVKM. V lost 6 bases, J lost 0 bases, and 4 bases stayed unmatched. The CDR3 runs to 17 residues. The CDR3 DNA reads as TGTGCCAGCAGCTTGGGACTAGCGGGAGACTCCTACAATGAGCAGTTCTTC. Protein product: CASSLGLAGDSYNEQFF.

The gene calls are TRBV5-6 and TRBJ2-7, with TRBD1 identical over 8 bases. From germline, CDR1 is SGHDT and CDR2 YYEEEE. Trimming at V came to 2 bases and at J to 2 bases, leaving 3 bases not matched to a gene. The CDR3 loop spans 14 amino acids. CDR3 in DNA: TGTGCCAGCAGCTTCCGGACAGGGACCTACGAGCAGTACTTC. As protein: CASSFRTGTYEQYF.

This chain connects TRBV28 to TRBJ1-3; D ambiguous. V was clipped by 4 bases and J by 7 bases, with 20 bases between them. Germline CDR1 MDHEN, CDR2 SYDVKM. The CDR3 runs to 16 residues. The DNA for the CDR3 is TGTGCCAGCAGTTCGCAGTTGTCTCTAAGAAGGAACACCATATATTTT. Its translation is CASSSQLSLRRNTIYF.

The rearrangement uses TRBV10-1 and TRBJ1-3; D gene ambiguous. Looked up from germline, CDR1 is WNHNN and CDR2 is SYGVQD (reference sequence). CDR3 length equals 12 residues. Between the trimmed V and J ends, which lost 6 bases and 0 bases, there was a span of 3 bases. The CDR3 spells CASSHSGNTIYF. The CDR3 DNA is TGCGCCAGCAGCCACTCTGGAAACACCATATATTTT.

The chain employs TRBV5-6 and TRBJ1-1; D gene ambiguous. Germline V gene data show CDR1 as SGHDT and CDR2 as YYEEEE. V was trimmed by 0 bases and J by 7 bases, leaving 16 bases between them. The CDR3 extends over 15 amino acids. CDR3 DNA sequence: TGTGCCAGCAGCTTGGTATCCCGCCGGGTTAGTGAAGCTTTCTTT. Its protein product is CASSLVSRRVSEAFF.

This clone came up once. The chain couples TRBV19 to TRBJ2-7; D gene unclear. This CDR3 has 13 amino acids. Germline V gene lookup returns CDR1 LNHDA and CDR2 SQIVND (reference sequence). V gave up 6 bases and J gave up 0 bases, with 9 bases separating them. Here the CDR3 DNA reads TGTGCCAGTAGAAAGAGGCCCTCCTACGAGCAGTACTTC. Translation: CASRKRPSYEQYF.

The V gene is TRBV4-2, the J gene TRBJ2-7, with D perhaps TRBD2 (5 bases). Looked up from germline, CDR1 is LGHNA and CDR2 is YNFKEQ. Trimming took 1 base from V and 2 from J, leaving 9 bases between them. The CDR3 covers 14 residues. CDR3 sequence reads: CASSQGGSAYEQYF. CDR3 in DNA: TGTGCCAGCAGCCAAGGGGGTAGCGCCTACGAGCAGTACTTC.

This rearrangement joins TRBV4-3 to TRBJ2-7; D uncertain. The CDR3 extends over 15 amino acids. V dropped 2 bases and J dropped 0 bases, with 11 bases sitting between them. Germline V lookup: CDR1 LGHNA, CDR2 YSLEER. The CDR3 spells CASSQKWSGSYEQYF. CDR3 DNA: TGCGCCAGCAGCCAAAAGTGGTCAGGCTCCTACGAGCAGTACTTC.

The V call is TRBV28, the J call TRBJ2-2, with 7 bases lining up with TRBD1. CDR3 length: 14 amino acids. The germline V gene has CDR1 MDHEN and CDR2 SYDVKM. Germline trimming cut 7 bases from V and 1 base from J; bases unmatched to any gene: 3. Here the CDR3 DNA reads TGTGCCAGCACCGGGACAGTGAACACCGGGGAGCTGTTTTTT. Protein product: CASTGTVNTGELFF.

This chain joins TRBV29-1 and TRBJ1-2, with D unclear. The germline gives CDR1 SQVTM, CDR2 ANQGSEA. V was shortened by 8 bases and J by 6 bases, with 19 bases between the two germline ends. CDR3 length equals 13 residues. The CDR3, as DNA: TGCAGCCTAAAGGACCTGGACGGAAATGGCTACACCTTC. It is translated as CSLKDLDGNGYTF.

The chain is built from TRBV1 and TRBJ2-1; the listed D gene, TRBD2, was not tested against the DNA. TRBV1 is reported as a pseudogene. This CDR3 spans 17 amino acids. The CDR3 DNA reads TGCACCAGCAGCCAAGATCGCGGCGGGGGTACCTACAATGAGCAGTTCTTC. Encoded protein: CTSSQDRGGGTYNEQFF.

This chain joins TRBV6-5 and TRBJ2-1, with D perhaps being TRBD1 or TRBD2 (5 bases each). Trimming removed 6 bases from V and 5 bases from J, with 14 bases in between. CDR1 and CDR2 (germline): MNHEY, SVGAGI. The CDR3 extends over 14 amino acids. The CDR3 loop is CASRRDGAHNEQFF. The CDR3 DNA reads TGTGCCAGCAGACGGGACGGCGCCCACAATGAGCAGTTCTTC.

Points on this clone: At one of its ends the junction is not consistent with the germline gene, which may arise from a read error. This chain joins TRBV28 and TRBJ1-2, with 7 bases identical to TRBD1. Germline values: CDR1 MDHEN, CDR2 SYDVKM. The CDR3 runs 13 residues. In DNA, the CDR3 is TGTGCCAGCAGTATATGGGACAGCTATGGCTACACCTTC. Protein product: CASSIWDSYGYTF.

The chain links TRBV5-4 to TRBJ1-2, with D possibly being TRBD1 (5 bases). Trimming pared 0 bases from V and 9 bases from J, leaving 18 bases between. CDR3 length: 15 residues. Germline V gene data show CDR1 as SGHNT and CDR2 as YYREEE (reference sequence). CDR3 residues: CASSLDTGFTLRYTF. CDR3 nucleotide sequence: TGTGCCAGCAGCTTGGATACAGGTTTTACATTACGCTACACCTTC.

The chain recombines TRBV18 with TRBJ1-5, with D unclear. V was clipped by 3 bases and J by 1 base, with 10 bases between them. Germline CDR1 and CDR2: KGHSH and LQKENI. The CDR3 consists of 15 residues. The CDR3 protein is CASSPTSGSNQPQHF. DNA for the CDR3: TGTGCCAGCTCACCGACTTCGGGGAGCAATCAGCCCCAGCATTTT.